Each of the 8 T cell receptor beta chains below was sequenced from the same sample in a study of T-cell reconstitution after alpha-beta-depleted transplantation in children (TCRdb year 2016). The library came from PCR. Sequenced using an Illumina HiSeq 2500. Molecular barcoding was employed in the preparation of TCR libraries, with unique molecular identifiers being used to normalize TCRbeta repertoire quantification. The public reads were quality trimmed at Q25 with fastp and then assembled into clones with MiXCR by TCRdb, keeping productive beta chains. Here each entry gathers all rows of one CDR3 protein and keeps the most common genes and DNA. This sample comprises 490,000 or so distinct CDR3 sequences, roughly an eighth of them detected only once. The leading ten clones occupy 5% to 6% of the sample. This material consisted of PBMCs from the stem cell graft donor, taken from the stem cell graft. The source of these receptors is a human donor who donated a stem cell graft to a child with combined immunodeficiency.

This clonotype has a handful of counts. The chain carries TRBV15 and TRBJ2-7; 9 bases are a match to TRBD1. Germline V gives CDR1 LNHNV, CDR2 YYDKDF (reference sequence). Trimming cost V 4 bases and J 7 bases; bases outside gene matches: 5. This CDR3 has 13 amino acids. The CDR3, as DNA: TGTGCCACCAGCATCGGACAGGGGCGGGAGCAGTACTTC. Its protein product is CATSIGQGREQYF.

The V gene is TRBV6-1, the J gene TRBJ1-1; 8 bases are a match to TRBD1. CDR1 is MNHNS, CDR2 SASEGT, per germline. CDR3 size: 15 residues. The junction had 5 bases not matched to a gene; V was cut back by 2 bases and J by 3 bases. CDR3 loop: CASSEPYRGDTEAFF. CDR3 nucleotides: TGTGCCAGCAGTGAACCGTACAGGGGGGACACTGAAGCTTTCTTT.

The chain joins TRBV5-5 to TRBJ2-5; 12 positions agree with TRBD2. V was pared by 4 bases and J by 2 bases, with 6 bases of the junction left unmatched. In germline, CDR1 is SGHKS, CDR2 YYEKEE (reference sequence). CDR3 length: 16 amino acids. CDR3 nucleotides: TGTGCCAGCAGCGTCCGACTAGCGGGAGTACAAGAGACCCAGTACTTC. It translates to CASSVRLAGVQETQYF.

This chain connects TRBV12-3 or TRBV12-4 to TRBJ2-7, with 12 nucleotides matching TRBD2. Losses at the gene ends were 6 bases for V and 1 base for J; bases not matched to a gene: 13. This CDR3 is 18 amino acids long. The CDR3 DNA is TGTGCCAGCAGCCCCCACCCCACCCTAGCGGGAGGGTCCTACGAGCAGTACTTC. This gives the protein CASSPHPTLAGGSYEQYF.

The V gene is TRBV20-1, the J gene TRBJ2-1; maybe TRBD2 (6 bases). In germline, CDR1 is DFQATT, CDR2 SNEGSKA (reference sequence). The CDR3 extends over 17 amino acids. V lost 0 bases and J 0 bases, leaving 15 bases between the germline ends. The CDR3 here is CSARDPARLVSYNEQFF. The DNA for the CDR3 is TGCAGTGCTAGAGATCCCGCCCGACTAGTCTCCTACAATGAGCAGTTCTTC.

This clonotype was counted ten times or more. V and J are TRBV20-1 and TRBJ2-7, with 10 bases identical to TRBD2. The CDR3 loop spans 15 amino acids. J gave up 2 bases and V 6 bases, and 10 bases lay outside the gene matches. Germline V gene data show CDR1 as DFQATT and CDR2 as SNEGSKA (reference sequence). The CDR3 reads CSAPRGTSDTYEQYF. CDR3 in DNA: TGCAGTGCCCCCCGGGGGACTAGCGACACCTACGAGCAGTACTTC.

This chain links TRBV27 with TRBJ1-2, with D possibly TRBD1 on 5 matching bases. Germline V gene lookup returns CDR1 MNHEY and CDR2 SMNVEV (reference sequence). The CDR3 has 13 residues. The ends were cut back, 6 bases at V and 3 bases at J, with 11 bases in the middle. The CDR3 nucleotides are TGTGCCAGCAGACCGGGACCCTACTATGGCTACACCTTC. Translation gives CASRPGPYYGYTF.

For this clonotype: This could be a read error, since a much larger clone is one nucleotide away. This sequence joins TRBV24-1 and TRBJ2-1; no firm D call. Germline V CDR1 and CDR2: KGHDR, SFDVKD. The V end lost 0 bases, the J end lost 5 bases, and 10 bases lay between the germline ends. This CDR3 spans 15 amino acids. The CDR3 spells CATSDLWAIHNEQFF. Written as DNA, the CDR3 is TGTGCCACCAGTGATTTGTGGGCTATACACAATGAGCAGTTCTTC.